What follows describes a single T cell receptor beta chain. Which antigen it targets is not known. No much larger clonotype is one base removed from it; base qualities were not supplied. V lost 4 bases and J lost 7 bases, and the count of bases not matched to a germline gene is 11. Sequences SGHAT (CDR1) and FQNNGV (CDR2) are obtained from the germline V gene. There are 16 amino acids in the CDR3, from cysteine to phenylalanine inclusive. Only the CDR3 DNA is retained, 48 bases long and in frame from the first base. This entry is derived from a study of shared clonotypes between healthy human individuals (dated by TCRdb to 2019 to 2021). About the investigation overall: A couple of women and a few men aged 18 to 49 years were included in the cohort. Per donor, leukapheresis produced somewhere between about 0.9 and 10 billion PBMCs. Different laboratories and diverse techniques were used to prepare libraries and sequence TCR repertoires, to increase sequencing depth and limit assay-specific biases. To estimate repertoire size and how much clonotypes are shared between individuals, the study performed deep sequencing of blood TCR repertoires from a few healthy adults. For each donor, CD4 naive and CD4 memory were each run on three plates, CD8 naive on two plates, and CD8 memory on one plate. Overall results and qualifications from the work: Compared with non-shared clonotypes, the clonotypes found in all four sorted-subset donors had higher generation probabilities. The genetic and exposure-history diversity represented was limited by the small number of donors. Pairwise subsampling led to the expectation that sequencing depth would affect the degree of clonotype sharing among donors. Across a handful of donors, approximately 5% of naive CD4, roughly 3.3% of naive CD8, roughly 2.3% of memory CD4, and around 0.4% of memory CD8 clonotypes were shared. Sampling was restricted to blood, and TCR repertoires in tissues likely differ from the TCR repertoires found in blood. Incomplete sequencing was indicated by rarefaction of sorted-subset datasets, despite the large sequencing depth. Naive subsets generally had larger estimated clonotype richness than memory subsets did.

TCR CDR3 regions were amplified from genomic DNA by multiplex PCR using the deep immunoSEQ assay. For each cell subset, the extracted genomic DNA was distributed evenly across all wells of several immunoSEQ 96-well plates, and each plate served as one replicate. For sorted subsets, around 200 ng genomic DNA, equal to some 30,000 T cell genomes, was loaded into each replicate PCR. The purified libraries were quantified using a Qubit 3.0 fluorometer, sized with a Bioanalyzer 2100, and then quantified again using the KAPA Library Quantification kit. A separate single-read 150-cycle Illumina NextSeq 550 flow cell was used to sequence each immunoSEQ 96-well plate. Per the original workflow: Because only junctional sequences without quality scores were contained in the immunoSEQ output, filtering matching that applied to full-length reads could not be performed. Sequences were annotated with PyIR, a Python wrapper for IgBLAST v1.9, and V/J genes and CDR3 were assigned using IMGT germline references. Reads were removed for weak V/J assignments (E-value above 1e-6), missing CDR3, stop codons, out-of-frame junctions, or ambiguous translated residues. V3J clonotypes were defined by identical inferred V gene, J gene, and CDR3 amino acid sequence. Percentage overlap between repertoires was calculated by dividing the number of shared unique clonotypes by the size of the smaller repertoire. Repertoire richness was assessed with RTK rarefaction, the Chao1 estimator, and Recon v2.1 estimates of unobserved clonotypes. Generation probabilities for all TCRbeta clonotypes obtained by the gDNA method from a handful of donors were computed using OLGA. TCRdb carries this immuneACCESS record with in-frame sequences only. Its versions omit some clonotypes, under half of them owing to an unresolved V gene in the studies checked, with the rest unexplained. The DNA was the basis for D and trimming; V, J and clone size are from that table. The sample profile shows some 2.3 million clones; 85% to 95% of them were found once. 0.39% of the sample is in the top ten clones.

The donors were healthy, HIV-negative adults with no recently reported acute infections or vaccinations. Every donor was a Caucasian adult living in Nashville, Tennessee, USA. Magnetic negative selection was used to enrich CD4+ T cells, after which naive cells were positively selected on CD45RA and the negative fraction became the memory subset. Blood was collected by leukapheresis, and PBMCs were isolated by Ficoll-Histopaque density gradient centrifugation and then cryopreserved in liquid nitrogen vapor phase. Purity and quantity of every magnetically sorted T cell population were checked by analytical flow cytometry. Each sorted fraction had its genomic DNA isolated and then quantified by UV absorbance on a Nanodrop 2000c.

Sequencing input: naive CD4+ T cells from PBMCs. This specimen's cell subset or site label, per the study, means: CD45RA+ positively selected. Rearrangement joined TRBV11-2 to TRBJ2-1, with 9 middle bases fitting TRBD2. The source is a man aged 18 to 35 in good health. Some clones in this sample may be carry-over from other donors' samples. In nucleotides, the sequence is TGTGCCAGCAGCTCCTCGATTAGCGGGAGAATTAATGAGCAGTTCTTC. It is translated as CASSSSISGRINEQFF.